These T cell receptor beta chains were read from a single sample in a study of T cells after yellow fever vaccination. TCRdb called the 5' RACE reads again in MiXCR, with one record for every CDR3 protein. This table holds 350,000 to 450,000 distinct CDR3 sequences, 6.2% found once. Source: PBMCs, taken 5 days after the yellow fever booster vaccination. The receptors here all came from a man aged 25-40 years who received the YFV17D yellow fever vaccine. Each CDR3 is given with its conserved first and last residue.

>TRBJ2-2|TRBV5-4
CASSPDRAATGELFF
>TRBJ2-7|TRBV20-1
CSARGPGGLAGVGSEQYF
>TRBJ2-1|TRBV7-2
CASSLEGTGNEQFF
>TRBJ2-1|TRBV10-3
CAISWSGASYNEQFF
>TRBJ2-3|TRBV20-1
CSARDGQGADTQYF
>TRBJ2-1|TRBV20-1
CSHSKPGLAGSRNKQFF
>TRBJ2-1|TRBV7-2
CASSPQPGLGLDEQFF
>TRBJ2-2|TRBV7-2
CASSLARPNTGELFF
>TRBJ2-3|TRBV5-1
CASTRRGAGNTDTQYF
>TRBJ2-7|TRBV6-5
CASSYGPDLGPYEQYF
>TRBJ2-5|TRBV29-1
CSVVLRDRQETQYF
>TRBJ1-5|TRBV7-2
CASRTTGLQPQHF
>TRBJ2-2|TRBV7-3
CASSFGSPRELFF
>TRBJ2-1|TRBV28
CASSFPPLHNEQFF